Presented here are 2 T cell receptor beta chains from one specimen sequenced in a study of blood T cell repertoires in COVID-19 (dated by TCRdb to the early 2020s). Library preparation employed the immunoSEQ multiplex PCR assay. Here the immuneACCESS table is served through TCRdb, limited to in-frame sequences with V and J called. Missing clones are a known gap in these copies; in checked studies unresolved V genes cover under half, and the rest lacks a known reason. The sample has roughly 100,000 clones on record, about 78% of them singletons. Around 9.8% of the sample goes to the ten largest clones. Sequencing was done on a sample of peripheral blood. These receptors were collected from a man between 60 and 75 years old with active or convalescent COVID-19.

There are a few counts of this clone. The CDR3 spells CACNTGAETQYF. For the CDR3, the DNA is TGTGCCTGCAATACAGGGGCGGAGACCCAGTACTTC. V is TRBV30 and J is TRBJ2-5, with 7 bases fitting TRBD1. Germline-derived CDR1 and CDR2 are GTSNPN and SVGIG (reference sequence). CDR3 length: 12 residues. Trimming took 6 bases from V and 5 from J; bases not matched to a gene: 6.

CDR3 in amino acids: CASSYLGPKRNSPLHF. CDR3 nucleotides: TGTGCCAGCAGTTACTTGGGTCCGAAGCGTAATTCACCCCTCCACTTT. V is TRBV6-5 and J is TRBJ1-6; D remains unclear. In germline, CDR1 is MNHEY, CDR2 SVGAGI. This CDR3 is 16 amino acids long. V was trimmed by 1 base and J by 6 bases, leaving 13 bases between them.